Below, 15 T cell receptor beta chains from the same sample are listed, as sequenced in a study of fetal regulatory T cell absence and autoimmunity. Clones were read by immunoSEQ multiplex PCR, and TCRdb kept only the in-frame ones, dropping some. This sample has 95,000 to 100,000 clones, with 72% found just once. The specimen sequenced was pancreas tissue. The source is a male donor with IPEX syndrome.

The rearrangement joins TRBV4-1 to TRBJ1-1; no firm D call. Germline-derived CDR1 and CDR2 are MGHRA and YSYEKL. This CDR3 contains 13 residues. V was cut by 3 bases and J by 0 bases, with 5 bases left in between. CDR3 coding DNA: TGCGCCAGCAGCCACCAGATGAACACTGAAGCTTTCTTT. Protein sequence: CASSHQMNTEAFF.

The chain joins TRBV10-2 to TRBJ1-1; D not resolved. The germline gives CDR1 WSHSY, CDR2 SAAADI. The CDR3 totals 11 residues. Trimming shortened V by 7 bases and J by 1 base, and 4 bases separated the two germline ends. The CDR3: CASTGNTEAFF. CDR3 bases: TGCGCCAGCACGGGGAACACTGAAGCTTTCTTT.

CDR3 nucleotides: TGTGCCAGCAGTCGAGGACAGAGAAATTCACCCCTCCACTTT. This encodes CASSRGQRNSPLHF. The V call is TRBV27, the J call TRBJ1-6; possibly TRBD1 for D (6 bases). With 5 bases removed from V and 7 bases from J, the gap between germline ends came to 12 bases. CDR1 and CDR2 from the germline V gene are MNHEY and SMNVEV (reference sequence). This CDR3 spans 14 amino acids.

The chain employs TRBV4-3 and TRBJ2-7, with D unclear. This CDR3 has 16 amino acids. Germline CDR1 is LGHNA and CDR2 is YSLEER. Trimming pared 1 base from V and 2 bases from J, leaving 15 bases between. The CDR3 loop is CASSQALLGQAYEQYF. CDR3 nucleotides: TGCGCCAGCAGCCAAGCCCTCCTCGGGCAGGCCTACGAGCAGTACTTC.

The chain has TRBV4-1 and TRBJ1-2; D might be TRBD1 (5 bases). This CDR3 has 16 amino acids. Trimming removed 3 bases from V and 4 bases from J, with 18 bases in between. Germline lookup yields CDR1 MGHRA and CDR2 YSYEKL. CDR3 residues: CASSHVPPGLSYGYTF. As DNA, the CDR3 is TGCGCCAGCAGCCACGTACCACCAGGGCTAAGCTATGGCTACACCTTC.

The CDR3 DNA follows: TGTGCCAGCAGTGGGGCCGAGGGGAACACTGAAGCTTTCTTT. This gives the protein CASSGAEGNTEAFF. The rearrangement uses TRBV2 and TRBJ1-1; D not certain. The CDR3 is made up of 14 amino acids. Per germline, CDR1 SNHLY and CDR2 FYNNEI. Trimming shortened V by 4 bases and J by 1 base, and 10 bases separated the two germline ends.

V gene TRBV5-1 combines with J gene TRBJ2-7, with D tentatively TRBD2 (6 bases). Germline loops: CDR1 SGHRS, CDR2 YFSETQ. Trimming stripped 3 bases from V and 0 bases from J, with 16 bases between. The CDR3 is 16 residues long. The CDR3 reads CASSWREGGPSYEQYF. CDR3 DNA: TGCGCCAGCAGCTGGAGGGAAGGCGGGCCCTCCTACGAGCAGTACTTC.

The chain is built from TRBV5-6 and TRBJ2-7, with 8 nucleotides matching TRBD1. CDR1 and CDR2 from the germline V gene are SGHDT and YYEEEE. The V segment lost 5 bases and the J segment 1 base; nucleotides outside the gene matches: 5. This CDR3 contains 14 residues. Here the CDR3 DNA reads TGTGCCAGCAGTCTGGACAGGGTGTCCTACGAGCAGTACTTC. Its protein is CASSLDRVSYEQYF.

DNA of the CDR3: TGTGCCAGCAGCGTGGGACAGGGGTACGAGCAGTACTTC. It codes for CASSVGQGYEQYF. This rearrangement joins TRBV7-6 to TRBJ2-7, with 10 bases matching TRBD1. Germline V gene data show CDR1 as SGHVS and CDR2 as FNYEAQ. The CDR3 is 13 amino acids. V gave up 5 bases and J gave up 4 bases; unmatched junction bases: 2.

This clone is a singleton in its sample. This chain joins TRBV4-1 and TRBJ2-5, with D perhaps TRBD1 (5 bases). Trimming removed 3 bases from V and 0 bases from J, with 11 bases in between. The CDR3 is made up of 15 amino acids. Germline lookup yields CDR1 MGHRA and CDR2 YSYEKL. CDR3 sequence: CASSQGQGDQETQYF. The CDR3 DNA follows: TGCGCCAGCAGCCAGGGTCAGGGTGACCAAGAGACCCAGTACTTC.

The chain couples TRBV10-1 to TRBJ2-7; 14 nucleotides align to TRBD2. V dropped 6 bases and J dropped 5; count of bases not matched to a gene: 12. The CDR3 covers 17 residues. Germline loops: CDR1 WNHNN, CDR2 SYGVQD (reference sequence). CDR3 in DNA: TGCGCCAGCAGATGTAGGGGGACTAGCGGGAGATCGAACGAGCAGTACTTC. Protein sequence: CASRCRGTSGRSNEQYF.

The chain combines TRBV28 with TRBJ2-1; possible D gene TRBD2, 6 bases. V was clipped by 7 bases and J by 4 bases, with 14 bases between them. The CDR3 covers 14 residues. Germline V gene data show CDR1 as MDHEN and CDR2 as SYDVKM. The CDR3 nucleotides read TGTGCCAGCATGGAGGGCCCTCCGTACAATGAGCAGTTCTTC. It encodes CASMEGPPYNEQFF.

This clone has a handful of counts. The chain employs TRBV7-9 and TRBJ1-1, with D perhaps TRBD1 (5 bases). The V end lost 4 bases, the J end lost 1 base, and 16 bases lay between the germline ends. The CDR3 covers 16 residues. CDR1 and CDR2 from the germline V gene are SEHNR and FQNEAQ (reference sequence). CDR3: CASSSLSLTGNTEAFF. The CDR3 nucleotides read TGTGCCAGCAGCTCTCTATCCTTAACAGGGAACACTGAAGCTTTCTTT.

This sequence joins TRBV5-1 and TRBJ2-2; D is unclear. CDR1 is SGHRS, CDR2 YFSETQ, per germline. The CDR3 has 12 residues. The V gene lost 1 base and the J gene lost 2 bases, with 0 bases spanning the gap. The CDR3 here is CASSLNTGELFF. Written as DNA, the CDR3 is TGCGCCAGCAGCTTGAACACCGGGGAGCTGTTTTTT.

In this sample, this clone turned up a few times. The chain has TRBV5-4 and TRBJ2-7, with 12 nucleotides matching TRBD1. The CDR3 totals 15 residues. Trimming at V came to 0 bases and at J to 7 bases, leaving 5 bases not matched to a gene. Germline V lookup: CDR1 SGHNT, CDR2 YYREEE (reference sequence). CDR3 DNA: TGTGCCAGCAGCTTGGACCGGGACAGGGGGCGAGAGCAGTACTTC. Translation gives CASSLDRDRGREQYF.